Listed below are T cell receptor beta chains from one sample, sequenced in a study of blood T cell repertoires in COVID-19. Data came from immunoSEQ multiplex PCR; TCRdb stores just in-frame clones and leaves some out. Of approximately 120,000 clones listed, around 83% are singletons. The sequenced sample consisted of PBMCs or T cells enriched from blood (not recorded which). The receptors originated from a man aged 25 to 40 who had recovered from COVID-19. Each CDR3 is given with its conserved first and last residue. Each record gives: V gene, J gene, CDR3 protein.

v_call: TRBV10-3; j_call: TRBJ1-5; cdr3_aa: CAIRTGDQPQHF
v_call: TRBV19; j_call: TRBJ2-1; cdr3_aa: CASSRTSGRPVNEQFF
v_call: TRBV11-2; j_call: TRBJ1-2; cdr3_aa: CASSATGGFGYTF
v_call: TRBV19; j_call: TRBJ1-5; cdr3_aa: CASSIRGLNQPQHF
v_call: TRBV19; j_call: TRBJ1-5; cdr3_aa: CASSITGIRYSNQPQHF
v_call: TRBV6-1; j_call: TRBJ1-1; cdr3_aa: CASSEGRGLGTEAFF
v_call: TRBV2; j_call: TRBJ2-3; cdr3_aa: CASSESGRATDTQYF
v_call: TRBV5-4; j_call: TRBJ2-4; cdr3_aa: CASSPPRGDIQYF
v_call: TRBV5-6; j_call: TRBJ2-5; cdr3_aa: CASSWRTSGSLGETQYF
v_call: TRBV6-5; j_call: TRBJ2-4; cdr3_aa: CASSLGGGKKNIQYF
v_call: TRBV2; j_call: TRBJ1-5; cdr3_aa: CASSEQYSNQPQHF
v_call: TRBV3-1/TRBV3-2; j_call: TRBJ2-1; cdr3_aa: CASRPQQGASSLAEYNEQFF
v_call: TRBV10-3; j_call: TRBJ2-1; cdr3_aa: CAIQTRGSYNEQFF
v_call: TRBV6-5; j_call: TRBJ1-1; cdr3_aa: CASQWNTEAFF
v_call: TRBV27; j_call: TRBJ2-3; cdr3_aa: CASSSAGAPTRNTQYF
v_call: TRBV6-5; j_call: TRBJ2-1; cdr3_aa: CASSYGTGNNEQFF
v_call: TRBV28; j_call: TRBJ1-5; cdr3_aa: CASSLRGGGFLGNQPQHF
v_call: TRBV7-2; j_call: TRBJ1-5; cdr3_aa: CASSTRGRAEPQHF
v_call: TRBV24-1; j_call: TRBJ1-6; cdr3_aa: CATSDLGQGASPLHF
v_call: TRBV3-1/TRBV3-2; j_call: TRBJ2-7; cdr3_aa: CASSPPPGQGPYEQYF
v_call: TRBV5-6; j_call: TRBJ2-7; cdr3_aa: CASSLTGSYEQYF
v_call: TRBV20-1; j_call: TRBJ2-3; cdr3_aa: CSASSSARGTDTQYF
v_call: TRBV19; j_call: TRBJ1-5; cdr3_aa: CASSPSGSWSQPQHF
v_call: TRBV7-3; j_call: TRBJ1-2; cdr3_aa: CASSLTAGVGYTF
v_call: TRBV10-2; j_call: TRBJ2-3; cdr3_aa: CATEIVAGTTDTQYF
v_call: TRBV10-3; j_call: TRBJ1-2; cdr3_aa: CAISESMGTGSGYTF
v_call: TRBV12-1; j_call: TRBJ1-5; cdr3_aa: CASSLGGDRCNQPQHF
v_call: TRBV6-5; j_call: TRBJ1-2; cdr3_aa: CASRRGSYGYTF
v_call: TRBV27; j_call: TRBJ1-1; cdr3_aa: CASRRTGLSSEAFF
v_call: TRBV5-6; j_call: TRBJ1-2; cdr3_aa: CASSPRQGENYGYTF
v_call: TRBV5-4; j_call: TRBJ1-1; cdr3_aa: CASSLEAKGAEAFF
v_call: TRBV27; j_call: TRBJ1-2; cdr3_aa: CASSPTIGQGGFYGYTF
v_call: TRBV7-2; j_call: TRBJ2-2; cdr3_aa: CASSFRGVNTGELFF
v_call: TRBV13; j_call: TRBJ2-1; cdr3_aa: CASSTTSGAPSSYNEQFF
v_call: TRBV10-3; j_call: TRBJ1-2; cdr3_aa: CAMGQGDYGYTF
v_call: TRBV5-4; j_call: TRBJ1-1; cdr3_aa: CASGPSGEAFF
v_call: TRBV27; j_call: TRBJ1-4; cdr3_aa: CASSLSWQGAGEKLFF
v_call: TRBV11-3; j_call: TRBJ1-6; cdr3_aa: CASSLGRGNSPLHF
v_call: TRBV12-2; j_call: TRBJ1-4; cdr3_aa: CASRNGQGFEKLFF
v_call: TRBV3-1/TRBV3-2; j_call: TRBJ2-3; cdr3_aa: CASSPTGTSGRDTQYF
v_call: TRBV15; j_call: TRBJ2-7; cdr3_aa: CATSRDWQDYEQYF
v_call: TRBV27; j_call: TRBJ1-1; cdr3_aa: CASSDSGYTEAFF
v_call: TRBV3-1/TRBV3-2; j_call: TRBJ2-6; cdr3_aa: CASSQASGISGANVLTF
v_call: TRBV5-6; j_call: TRBJ1-4; cdr3_aa: CASSLRGFVTNEKLFF